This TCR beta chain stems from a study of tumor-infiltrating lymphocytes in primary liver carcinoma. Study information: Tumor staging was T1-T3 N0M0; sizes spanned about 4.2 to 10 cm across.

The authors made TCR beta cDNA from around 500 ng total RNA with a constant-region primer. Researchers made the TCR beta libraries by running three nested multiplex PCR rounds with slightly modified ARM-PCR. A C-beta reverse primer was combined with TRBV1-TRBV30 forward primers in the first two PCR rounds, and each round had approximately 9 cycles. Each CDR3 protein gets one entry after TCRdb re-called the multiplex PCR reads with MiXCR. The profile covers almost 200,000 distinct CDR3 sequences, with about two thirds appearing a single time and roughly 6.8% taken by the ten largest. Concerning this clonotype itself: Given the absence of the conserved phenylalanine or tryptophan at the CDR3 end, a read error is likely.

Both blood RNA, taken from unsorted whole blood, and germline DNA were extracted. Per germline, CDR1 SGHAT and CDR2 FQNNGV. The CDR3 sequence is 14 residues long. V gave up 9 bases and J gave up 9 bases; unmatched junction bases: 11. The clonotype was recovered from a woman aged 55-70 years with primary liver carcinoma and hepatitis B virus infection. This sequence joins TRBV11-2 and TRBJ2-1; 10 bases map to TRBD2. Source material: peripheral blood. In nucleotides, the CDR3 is TGTGCCAGTAGCCTATCCGGGACTAGCGTTGAGCAGTTCTTA. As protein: CASSLSGTSVEQFL.